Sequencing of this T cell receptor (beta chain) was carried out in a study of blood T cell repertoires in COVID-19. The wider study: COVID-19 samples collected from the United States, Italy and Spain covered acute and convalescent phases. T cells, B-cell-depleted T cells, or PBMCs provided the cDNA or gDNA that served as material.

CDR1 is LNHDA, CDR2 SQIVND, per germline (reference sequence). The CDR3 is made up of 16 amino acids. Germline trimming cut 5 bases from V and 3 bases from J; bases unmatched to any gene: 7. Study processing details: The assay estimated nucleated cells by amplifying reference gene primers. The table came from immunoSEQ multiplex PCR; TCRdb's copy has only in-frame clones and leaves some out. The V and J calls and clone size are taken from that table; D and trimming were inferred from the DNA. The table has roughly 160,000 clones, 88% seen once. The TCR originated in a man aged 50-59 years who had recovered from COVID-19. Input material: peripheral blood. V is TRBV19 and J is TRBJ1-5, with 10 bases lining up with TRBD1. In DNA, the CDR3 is TGTGCCAGTAGTCCACGGACAGGGGGGCCCAATCAGCCCCAGCATTTT. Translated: CASSPRTGGPNQPQHF. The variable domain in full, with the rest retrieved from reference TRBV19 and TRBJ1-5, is DGGITQSPKYLFRKEGQNVTLSCEQNLNHDAMYWYRQDPGQGLRLIYYSQIVNDFQKGDIAEGYSVSREKKESFPLTVTSAQKNPTAFYLCASSPRTGGPNQPQHFGDGTRLSIL.